Each of the 27 T cell receptor beta chains below was sequenced from the same sample in a study of T cell responses to AZD1222 COVID-19 vaccine. TCRdb's table, derived via immunoSEQ multiplex PCR, lists solely in-frame clones and lacks some. The sample has around 140,000 clones; approximately 93% are singletons. Sequences were derived from peripheral blood, sampled on day 0 of MenACWY control vaccination. The receptors stem from an adult in good health.

The gene calls are TRBV13 and TRBJ2-3, with 11 bases matching TRBD2. The CDR3 contains 15 residues. The V gene end was trimmed by 4 bases and the J gene end by 5 bases; junction bases not matched to a gene: 5. Germline assignment: CDR1 PRHDT and CDR2 FYEKMQ (reference sequence). This CDR3 is CASSSMGTSGDTQYF. The DNA for the CDR3 is TGTGCCAGCAGCTCTATGGGGACTAGCGGAGATACGCAGTATTTT.

This clone was seen just once. The chain has TRBV29-1 and TRBJ1-1; D is perhaps TRBD1 (6 bases). CDR1 and CDR2 from the germline V gene are SQVTM and ANQGSEA. This CDR3 has 12 amino acids. V gave up 6 bases and J gave up 1 base, with 9 bases separating them. CDR3 protein: CSVGQRNTEAFF. The CDR3, as DNA: TGCAGCGTCGGACAGAGGAACACTGAAGCTTTCTTT.

This rearrangement joins TRBV15 to TRBJ1-5; D might be TRBD1 (6 bases). CDR3 length equals 14 residues. V was pared by 4 bases and J by 9 bases, with 16 bases between. The germline V gene encodes CDR1 LNHNV and CDR2 YYDKDF (reference sequence). The CDR3 DNA follows: TGTGCCACCAGCATAGACAGGATCGGAAGGCCCCAGCATTTT. Protein sequence: CATSIDRIGRPQHF.

The sample holds one count of this clone. The chain has TRBV27 and TRBJ2-3, with D tentatively TRBD2 (7 bases). The CDR3 consists of 18 residues. Trimming cost V 5 bases and J 1 base, with 22 bases left between them. The germline gives CDR1 MNHEY, CDR2 SMNVEV (reference sequence). The chain's CDR3 is CASSPGARWAGGTDTQYF. CDR3 DNA sequence: TGTGCCAGCAGTCCGGGGGCCCGATGGGCGGGAGGCACAGATACGCAGTATTTT.

This sequence joins TRBV7-9 and TRBJ1-4; 10 bases are shared with TRBD1. The CDR3 extends over 14 amino acids. V trimming: 5 bases; J trimming: 8 bases; junction bases outside the gene matches: 5. The germline gives CDR1 SEHNR, CDR2 FQNEAQ (reference sequence). The CDR3 DNA reads as TGTGCCAGCAGCCATCGGACAGGGGGAGAAAAACTGTTTTTT. Its translation is CASSHRTGGEKLFF. Full variable domain (remainder filled in from reference TRBV7-9 and TRBJ1-4): DTGVSQNPRHKITKRGQNVTFRCDPISEHNRLYWYRQTLGQGPEFLTYFQNEAQLEKSRLLSDRFSAERPKGSFSTLEIQRTEQGDSAMYLCASSHRTGGEKLFFGSGTQLSVL.

The V call is TRBV11-3, the J call TRBJ1-5, with 7 bases matching TRBD1. J was trimmed by 9 bases and V by 5 bases; bases with no gene match: 13. CDR1 is SGHNT, CDR2 YENEEA, per germline. This CDR3 comprises 15 residues. DNA for the CDR3: TGTGCCAGCAGCCCTAAAGGGACAGTAATAATGCCCCAGCATTTT. This codes for CASSPKGTVIMPQHF. The complete variable domain, with remaining parts taken from reference TRBV11-3 and TRBJ1-5, reads EAGVVQSPRYKIIEKKQPVAFWCNPISGHNTLYWYLQNLGQGPELLIRYENEEAVDDSQLPKDRFSAERLKGVDSTLKIQPAELGDSAVYLCASSPKGTVIMPQHFGDGTRLSIL.

The rearrangement uses TRBV5-1 and TRBJ1-1; 10 bases align to TRBD1. This CDR3 spans 14 amino acids. Germline V gene lookup returns CDR1 SGHRS and CDR2 YFSETQ. With V trimmed by 4 bases and J by 7 bases, 7 bases remained unmatched. CDR3 in DNA: TGCGCCAGCAGCGTAGTGACAGGGGGCGGTGAAGCTTTCTTT. Its protein is CASSVVTGGGEAFF.

This chain joins TRBV6-1 and TRBJ2-5; 7 nucleotides agree with TRBD1. From germline, CDR1 is MNHNS and CDR2 SASEGT. V was clipped by 4 bases and J by 2 bases; unmatched bases: 10. CDR3 length equals 16 residues. The chain's CDR3 is CASSVGPGGRQETQYF. The DNA of the CDR3 is TGTGCCAGCAGTGTAGGTCCAGGGGGAAGGCAAGAGACCCAGTACTTC.

The chain combines TRBV5-1 with TRBJ2-3, with TRBD2 matching over 15 bases. Looked up from germline, CDR1 is SGHRS and CDR2 is YFSETQ. Unmatched junction bases numbered 11, after V lost 3 bases and J lost 3 bases. The CDR3 totals 19 residues. The CDR3 DNA sequence: TGCGCCAGCAGCTGGAAGGGGACTAGCGGGGGGACCGTTACAGATACGCAGTATTTT. This translates into CASSWKGTSGGTVTDTQYF.

This clone appeared a single time. The chain links TRBV25-1 to TRBJ1-2; TRBD1 is a possible D gene (6 bases). This CDR3 comprises 16 residues. Germline CDR1 MGHDK, CDR2 SYGVNS. With 4 bases removed from V and 1 base from J, the gap between germline ends came to 16 bases. The CDR3 region has the DNA TGTGCCAGCAGTGGGCCTCAGGGGCTAATTAACTATGGCTACACCTTC. The encoded protein is CASSGPQGLINYGYTF.

The chain employs TRBV4-1 and TRBJ1-2; perhaps TRBD1 as D (5 bases). Germline values: CDR1 MGHRA, CDR2 YSYEKL. The ends were cut back, 1 base at V and 4 bases at J, with 10 bases in the middle. The CDR3 covers 14 residues. The CDR3, as DNA: TGCGCCAGCAGCCAAGGTGGGGGAATCTATGGCTACACCTTC. It translates to CASSQGGGIYGYTF.

V and J are TRBV3-1 (or the pseudogene TRBV3-2) and TRBJ1-2, with a tentative D call TRBD1 (5 bases). Germline CDR1 and CDR2: LGHDT and YNNKEL (reference sequence). The CDR3 runs 15 residues. The ends were cut back, 1 base at V and 8 bases at J, with 17 bases in the middle. The CDR3 DNA reads as TGTGCCAGCAGCCAAGCGGCAGGGATAACAGGCGGCTACACCTTC. Its protein is CASSQAAGITGGYTF.

The chain uses TRBV24-1 and TRBJ1-5; D unresolved. Trimming removed 4 bases at V and 9 bases at J, with 9 bases between. There are 12 residues in the CDR3. Germline assignment: CDR1 KGHDR and CDR2 SFDVKD. CDR3 protein: CATSEGRGPQHF. CDR3 sequence (DNA): TGTGCCACCAGTGAGGGCCGAGGGCCCCAGCATTTT.

The V gene is TRBV10-3, the J gene TRBJ1-3, with TRBD1 matching over 7 bases. Germline V gives CDR1 ENHRY, CDR2 SYGVKD. CDR3 length: 16 amino acids. With V trimmed by 4 bases and J by 0 bases, 6 bases remained unmatched. CDR3 region: CAISGGGQFSGNTIYF. The CDR3 bases are TGTGCCATCAGTGGCGGGGGACAGTTCTCTGGAAACACCATATATTTT.

This chain connects TRBV18 to TRBJ1-1; D not resolved. Germline V gives CDR1 KGHSH, CDR2 LQKENI. V was clipped by 1 base and J by 3 bases, with 12 bases between them. The CDR3 has 15 residues. The CDR3 sequence is CASSPRRPSYTEAFF. DNA for the CDR3: TGTGCCAGCTCACCACGGAGACCGTCTTACACTGAAGCTTTCTTT.

This sequence joins TRBV5-6 and TRBJ2-2, with D tentatively TRBD1 (6 bases). Germline CDR1 is SGHDT and CDR2 is YYEEEE. V lost 4 bases and J lost 0, with 13 bases in between. CDR3 length equals 16 residues. The CDR3 region has the DNA TGTGCCAGCAGCCCCCGGTGGACAGCGAACACCGGGGAGCTGTTTTTT. Translation gives CASSPRWTANTGELFF.

This chain uses TRBV6-5 with TRBJ2-7, with 7 nucleotides matching TRBD2. CDR3 length: 16 amino acids. V dropped 0 bases and J dropped 5; count of bases not matched to a gene: 10. Germline values: CDR1 MNHEY, CDR2 SVGAGI. CDR3 nucleotide sequence: TGTGCCAGCAGTTACTCGGGGGGGAGAGGGTTCCACGAGCAGTACTTC. Translating it yields CASSYSGGRGFHEQYF.

The rearrangement links TRBV7-9 to TRBJ1-2; D perhaps matches TRBD1 (5 bases). Trimming removed 2 bases from V and 7 bases from J, with 11 bases in between. Germline V lookup: CDR1 SEHNR, CDR2 FQNEAQ (reference sequence). This CDR3 has 13 residues. The CDR3 nucleotides are TGTGCCAGCAGCTTACAGGGAGGTGGTGGCTACACCTTC. As protein: CASSLQGGGGYTF.

The gene calls are TRBV19 and TRBJ1-4; TRBD1 is a possible D gene (6 bases). Per the germline V gene, CDR1 is LNHDA and CDR2 is SQIVND (reference sequence). The V gene lost 5 bases and the J gene lost 5 bases, with 12 bases spanning the gap. CDR3 length equals 14 residues. The CDR3: CASSPFDRNEKLFF. The CDR3 DNA sequence: TGTGCCAGTAGTCCGTTTGACAGGAATGAAAAACTGTTTTTT.

The V call is TRBV28, the J call TRBJ1-2, with D possibly TRBD1 on 6 matching bases. The CDR3 contains 18 residues. The germline CDR1 and CDR2 sequences are MDHEN and SYDVKM. Trimming left V 1 base short and J 7 bases short, with 25 bases between. CDR3 sequence: CASSLYGVRGGRKSGYTF. CDR3 nucleotides: TGTGCCAGCAGTTTATACGGGGTACGTGGGGGGCGTAAGAGTGGCTACACCTTC.

V and J are TRBV5-4 and TRBJ1-2, with 7 bases fitting TRBD1. The CDR3 covers 14 residues. J was trimmed by 6 bases and V by 4 bases; bases with no gene match: 9. The germline gives CDR1 SGHNT, CDR2 YYREEE (reference sequence). CDR3 region: CASSRTYRGHGYTF. CDR3 nucleotides: TGTGCCAGCAGCCGAACTTACAGGGGTCATGGCTACACCTTC.

The chain carries TRBV21-1 and TRBJ1-5. TRBV21-1 is a pseudogene locus. CDR3 size: 14 residues. CDR3: CASKNGSRNQPQHF. CDR3 coding DNA: TGTGCCAGCAAAAACGGGTCCAGAAATCAGCCCCAGCATTTT.

The chain joins TRBV14 to TRBJ2-2, with D possibly TRBD1 on 5 matching bases. Germline CDR1 and CDR2: SGHDN and FVKESK. CDR3 length: 13 amino acids. V shed 4 bases and J shed 5 bases, with 8 bases lying between them. Here the CDR3 reads CASSRQRTGELFF. The CDR3 DNA reads as TGTGCCAGCAGCCGACAGAGGACCGGGGAGCTGTTTTTT.

The gene calls are TRBV5-1 and TRBJ2-3; D unclear. Germline V CDR1 and CDR2: SGHRS, YFSETQ. CDR3 length equals 14 residues. Trimming stripped 6 bases from V and 2 bases from J, with 13 bases between. In DNA form, the CDR3 reads TGCGCCAGCACCCCAGACACCTCCACAGATACGCAGTATTTT. Translating gives CASTPDTSTDTQYF.

The genes are TRBV9 and TRBJ2-7; 8 positions agree with TRBD1. Per germline, CDR1 SGDLS and CDR2 YYNGEE. The CDR3 totals 15 residues. V dropped 3 bases and J dropped 0; count of bases not matched to a gene: 5. The chain's CDR3 is CASSAGQGSSYEQYF. The CDR3 DNA reads TGTGCCAGCAGCGCTGGACAGGGAAGCTCCTACGAGCAGTACTTC.

The rearrangement uses TRBV28 and TRBJ2-3; D is perhaps TRBD1 (5 bases). The CDR3 sequence is 14 residues long. Germline V gives CDR1 MDHEN, CDR2 SYDVKM. Between the trimmed V and J ends, which lost 6 bases and 3 bases, there was a span of 13 bases. The CDR3 is CASSGRPGTDTQYF. CDR3 bases: TGTGCCAGCAGCGGTCGACCAGGGACAGATACGCAGTATTTT.

The chain employs TRBV28 and TRBJ2-5, with 12 nucleotides matching TRBD2. Unmatched junction bases numbered 3, after V lost 6 bases and J lost 1 base. The germline V gene has CDR1 MDHEN and CDR2 SYDVKM. This CDR3 spans 15 amino acids. CDR3 nucleotides: TGTGCCAGCAGCAGACTAGCGGGAGCCCAAGAGACCCAGTACTTC. Translation gives CASSRLAGAQETQYF. Full variable domain (remainder filled in from reference TRBV28 and TRBJ2-5): DVKVTQSSRYLVKRTGEKVFLECVQDMDHENMFWYRQDPGLGLRLIYFSYDVKMKEKGDIPEGYSVSREKKERFSLILESASTNQTSMYLCASSRLAGAQETQYFGPGTRLLVL.